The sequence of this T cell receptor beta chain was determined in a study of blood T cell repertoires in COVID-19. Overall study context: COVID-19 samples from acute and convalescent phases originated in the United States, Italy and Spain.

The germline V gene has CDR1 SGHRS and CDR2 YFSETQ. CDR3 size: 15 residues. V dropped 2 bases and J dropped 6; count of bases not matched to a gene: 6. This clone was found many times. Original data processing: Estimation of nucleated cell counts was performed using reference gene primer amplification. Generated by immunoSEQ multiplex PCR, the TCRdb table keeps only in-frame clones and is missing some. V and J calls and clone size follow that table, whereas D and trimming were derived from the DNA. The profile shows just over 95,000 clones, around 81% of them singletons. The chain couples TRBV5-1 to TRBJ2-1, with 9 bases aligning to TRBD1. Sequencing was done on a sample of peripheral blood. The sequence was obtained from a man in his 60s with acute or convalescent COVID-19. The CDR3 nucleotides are TGCGCCAGCAGCTTCGGACAGGGGTTAGGCAATGAGCAGTTCTTC. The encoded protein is CASSFGQGLGNEQFF. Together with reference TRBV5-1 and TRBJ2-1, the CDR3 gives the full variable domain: KAGVTQTPRYLIKTRGQQVTLSCSPISGHRSVSWYQQTPGQGLQFLFEYFSETQRNKGNFPGRFSGRQFSNSRSEMNVSTLELGDSALYLCASSFGQGLGNEQFFGPGTRLTVL.